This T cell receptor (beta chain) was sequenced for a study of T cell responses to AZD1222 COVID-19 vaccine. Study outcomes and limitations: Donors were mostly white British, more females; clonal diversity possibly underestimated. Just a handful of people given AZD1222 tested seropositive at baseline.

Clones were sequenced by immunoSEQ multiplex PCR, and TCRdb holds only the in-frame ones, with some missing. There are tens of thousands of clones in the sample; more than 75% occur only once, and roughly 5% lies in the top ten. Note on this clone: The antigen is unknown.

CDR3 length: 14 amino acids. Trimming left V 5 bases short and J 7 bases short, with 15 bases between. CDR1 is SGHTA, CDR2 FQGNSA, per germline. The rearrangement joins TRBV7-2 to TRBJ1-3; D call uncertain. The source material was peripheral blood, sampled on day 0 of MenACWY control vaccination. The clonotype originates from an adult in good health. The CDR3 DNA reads TGTGCCAGCAGCCACCCCTCCAACCTTAACACCATATATTTT. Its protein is CASSHPSNLNTIYF. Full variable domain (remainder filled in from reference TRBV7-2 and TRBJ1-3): GAGVSQSPSNKVTEKGKDVELRCDPISGHTALYWYRQSLGQGLEFLIYFQGNSAPDKSGLPSDRFSAERTGGSVSTLTIQRTQQEDSAVYLCASSHPSNLNTIYFGEGSWLTVV.